This TCR beta chain was recovered during a study of blood T cell repertoires in COVID-19. This CDR3 contains 13 residues. Per germline, CDR1 SGHRS and CDR2 YFSETQ. Trimming stripped 2 bases from V and 2 bases from J, with 4 bases between. Per the original data handling: Reference gene primer amplification gave nucleated cell count estimates. The table came from immunoSEQ multiplex PCR; TCRdb's copy has only in-frame clones and leaves some out. For V, J and clone size, that table is used; D and trimming come from the DNA. Of over 110,000 clones listed, 88% are singletons. The chain combines TRBV5-1 with TRBJ2-2; D remains unclear. This receptor was identified in a human donor in a cohort sampled during active COVID-19. The specimen sequenced was peripheral blood. The CDR3 bases are TGCGCCAGCAGCTTCGGTAACACCGGGGAGCTGTTTTTT. Translation: CASSFGNTGELFF.